These 10 T cell receptor beta chains were all obtained from the same sample, sequenced in a study of shared T cell receptors in the human thymus. Assay used: immunoSEQ multiplex PCR; TCRdb lists only in-frame clones, some missing. The sample has approximately 760,000 clones, over 75% seen once. This sample also belongs to another study, concerning human thymus T cells.

The sequenced sample consisted of thymocytes. The receptors derive from a girl under two years old with a congenital heart defect.

This chain uses TRBV11-2 with TRBJ1-3; TRBD1 is a possible D gene (5 bases). The ends were cut back, 5 bases at V and 4 bases at J, with 12 bases in the middle. The CDR3 has 14 residues. Per germline, CDR1 SGHAT and CDR2 FQNNGV. This CDR3 is CASSPGLPGNTIYF. Written as DNA, the CDR3 is TGTGCCAGCAGCCCGGGACTCCCGGGAAACACCATATATTTT.

The chain employs TRBV6-1 and TRBJ1-3; a weak D match, TRBD1 (5 bases). Germline V gene sequence: CDR1 MNHNS, CDR2 SASEGT. The CDR3 runs to 15 residues. Deletions cut 4 bases from V and 2 bases from J, with 12 bases between. The CDR3 loop is CASSVLSGTGNTIYF. CDR3 in DNA: TGTGCCAGCAGTGTCTTGTCAGGGACTGGAAACACCATATATTTT.

This chain joins TRBV5-5 and TRBJ1-6; TRBD1 matches 8 bases. The CDR3 extends over 15 amino acids. Trimming removed 0 bases from V and 11 bases from J; junction bases left unmatched: 7. Per germline, CDR1 SGHKS and CDR2 YYEKEE (reference sequence). CDR3 in DNA: TGTGCCAGCAGCTTGGGACAGGGGATTAGGACACCCCTCCACTTT. Translating it yields CASSLGQGIRTPLHF.

J is TRBJ2-3 and V is TRBV5-1; 8 bases match TRBD1. From germline, CDR1 is SGHRS and CDR2 YFSETQ. The V gene end was trimmed by 1 base and the J gene end by 3 bases; junction bases not matched to a gene: 10. The length of the CDR3 is 17 residues. The CDR3 sequence is CASSLKRDRGRTDTQYF. The CDR3 DNA is TGCGCCAGCAGCTTGAAAAGAGACAGGGGTCGGACAGATACGCAGTATTTT.

The chain combines TRBV5-1 with TRBJ2-1, with 8 bases identical to TRBD1. The ends lost 6 bases at V and 8 bases at J; junction bases unmatched: 22. Germline CDR1 reads SGHRS; CDR2 reads YFSETQ. The CDR3 is 18 residues long. For the CDR3, the DNA is TGCGCCAGCATACACCCTTCAGGACAGGGAAATAGCAGCGATGAGCAGTTCTTC. This gives the protein CASIHPSGQGNSSDEQFF.

J is TRBJ2-5 and V is TRBV10-2, with TRBD2 matching 7 bases. J was trimmed by 1 base and V by 7 bases; bases with no gene match: 9. CDR3 length: 15 residues. Germline V gives CDR1 WSHSY, CDR2 SAAADI. The CDR3 DNA sequence: TGCGCCAGCATCTCGAGAAGCGGGGCCCAAGAGACCCAGTACTTC. Residues: CASISRSGAQETQYF.

J is TRBJ2-1 and V is TRBV19; TRBD2 is a possible D gene (6 bases). Germline CDR1 LNHDA, CDR2 SQIVND (reference sequence). CDR3 size: 13 residues. V lost 5 bases and J 3 bases, leaving 8 bases between the germline ends. The CDR3 region is CASSGDFYNEQFF. DNA for the CDR3: TGTGCCAGTAGTGGGGACTTCTACAATGAGCAGTTCTTC.

The V and J genes are TRBV5-4 and TRBJ2-7, with a possible D match to TRBD2 (5 bases). This CDR3 contains 15 residues. Trimming shortened V by 0 bases and J by 6 bases, and 16 bases separated the two germline ends. Germline CDR1 and CDR2: SGHNT and YYREEE (reference sequence). This CDR3 reads CASSLGLDPRGEQYF. DNA for the CDR3: TGTGCCAGCAGCTTGGGTTTGGATCCCCGGGGCGAGCAGTACTTC.

The rearrangement links TRBV18 to TRBJ1-5; 7 positions agree with TRBD1. Looked up from germline, CDR1 is KGHSH and CDR2 is LQKENI. This CDR3 is built from 17 residues. The J segment lost 1 base and the V segment lost 0 bases, leaving 6 bases of the junction unmatched. CDR3 DNA sequence: TGTGCCAGCTCACCACCAAGGACAGGTCGAAGCAATCAGCCCCAGCATTTT. Its protein is CASSPPRTGRSNQPQHF.

J is TRBJ2-1 and V is TRBV10-1; 7 nucleotides line up with TRBD2. This CDR3 region has 13 residues. The V gene's germline CDR1 is WNHNN and CDR2 SYGVQD (reference sequence). V lost 6 bases, J lost 6 bases, and 5 bases stayed unmatched. CDR3 sequence: CASSPPGGNEQFF. The CDR3 bases are TGCGCCAGCAGCCCGCCGGGGGGCAATGAGCAGTTCTTC.